Below, one T cell receptor beta chain is given with its context. This sample stems from a study of blood T cell repertoires in COVID-19. For the study at large: COVID-19 samples, acute and convalescent, were from the United States, Italy and Spain. Sample material is recorded as cDNA or gDNA derived from T cells, B-cell-depleted T cells, or PBMCs.

The germline gives CDR1 MDHEN, CDR2 SYDVKM. J was trimmed by 2 bases and V by 4 bases; bases with no gene match: 4. This CDR3 region has 14 residues. Authors' methods: It was from reference gene primer amplification that nucleated cell counts were estimated. The method was immunoSEQ multiplex PCR; TCRdb's version includes in-frame clones alone and lacks a portion of them. That table furnishes V, J and clone size, whereas the DNA furnished D and trimming. The data contain approximately 200,000 clones, around 85% of them seen just once; the ten biggest clones take up 11%. The receptor's source is a human donor with active or convalescent COVID-19. The donor label of this sample is uncertain. Input material: peripheral blood. The genes are TRBV28 and TRBJ2-5; 7 nucleotides match TRBD1. This CDR3 is CASSSPRGQETQYF. CDR3 DNA: TGTGCCAGCAGTTCCCCCAGGGGGCAAGAGACCCAGTACTTC.